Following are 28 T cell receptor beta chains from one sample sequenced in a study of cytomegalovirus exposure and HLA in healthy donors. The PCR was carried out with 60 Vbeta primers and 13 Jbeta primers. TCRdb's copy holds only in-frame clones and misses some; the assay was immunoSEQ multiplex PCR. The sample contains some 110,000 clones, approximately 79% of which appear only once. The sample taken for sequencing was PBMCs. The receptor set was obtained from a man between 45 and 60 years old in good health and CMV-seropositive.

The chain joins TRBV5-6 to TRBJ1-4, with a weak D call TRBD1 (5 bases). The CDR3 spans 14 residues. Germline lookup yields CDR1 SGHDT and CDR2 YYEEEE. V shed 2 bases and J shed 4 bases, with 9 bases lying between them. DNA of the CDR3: TGTGCCAGCAGCTTTGGGGCCTATAATGAAAAACTGTTTTTT. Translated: CASSFGAYNEKLFF. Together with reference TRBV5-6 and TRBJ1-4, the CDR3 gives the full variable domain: DAGVTQSPTHLIKTRGQQVTLRCSPKSGHDTVSWYQQALGQGPQFIFQYYEEEERQRGNFPDRFSGHQFPNYSSELNVNALLLGDSALYLCASSFGAYNEKLFFGSGTQLSVL.

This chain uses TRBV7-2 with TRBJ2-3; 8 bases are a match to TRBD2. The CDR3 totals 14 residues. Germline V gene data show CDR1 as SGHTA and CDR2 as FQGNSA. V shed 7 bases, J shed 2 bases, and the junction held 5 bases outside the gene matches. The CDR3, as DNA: TGTGCCAGCACGGGGGGGATACACACAGATACGCAGTATTTT. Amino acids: CASTGGIHTDTQYF.

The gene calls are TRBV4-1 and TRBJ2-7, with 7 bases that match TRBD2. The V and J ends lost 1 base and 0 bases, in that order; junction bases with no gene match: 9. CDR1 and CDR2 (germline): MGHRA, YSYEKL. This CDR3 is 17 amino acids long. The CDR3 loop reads CASSQVASGLGSYEQYF. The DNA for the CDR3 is TGCGCCAGCAGCCAAGTGGCTAGCGGTCTGGGCTCCTACGAGCAGTACTTC.

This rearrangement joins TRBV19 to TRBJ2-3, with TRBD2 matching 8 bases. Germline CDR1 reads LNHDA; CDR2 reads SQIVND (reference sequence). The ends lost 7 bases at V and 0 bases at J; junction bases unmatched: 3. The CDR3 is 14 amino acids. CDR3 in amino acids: CASKRELSTDTQYF. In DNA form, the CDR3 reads TGTGCCAGTAAGCGGGAGCTAAGCACAGATACGCAGTATTTT. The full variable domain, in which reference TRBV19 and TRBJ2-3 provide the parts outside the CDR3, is DGGITQSPKYLFRKEGQNVTLSCEQNLNHDAMYWYRQDPGQGLRLIYYSQIVNDFQKGDIAEGYSVSREKKESFPLTVTSAQKNPTAFYLCASKRELSTDTQYFGPGTRLTVL.

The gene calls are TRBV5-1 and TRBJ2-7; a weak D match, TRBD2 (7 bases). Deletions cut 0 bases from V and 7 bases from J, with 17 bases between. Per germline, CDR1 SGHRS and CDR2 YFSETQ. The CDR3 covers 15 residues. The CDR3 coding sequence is TGCGCCAGCAGCTTGGCGCAGGGAGGGGGTGGTGAGCAGTACTTC. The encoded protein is CASSLAQGGGGEQYF.

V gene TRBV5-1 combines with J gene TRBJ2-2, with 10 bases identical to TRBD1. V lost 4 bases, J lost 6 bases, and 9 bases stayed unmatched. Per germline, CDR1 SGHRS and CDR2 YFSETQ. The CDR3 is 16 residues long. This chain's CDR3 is CASSIRDRGLAGELFF. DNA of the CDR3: TGCGCCAGCAGCATCCGGGACAGGGGTTTGGCCGGGGAGCTGTTTTTT.

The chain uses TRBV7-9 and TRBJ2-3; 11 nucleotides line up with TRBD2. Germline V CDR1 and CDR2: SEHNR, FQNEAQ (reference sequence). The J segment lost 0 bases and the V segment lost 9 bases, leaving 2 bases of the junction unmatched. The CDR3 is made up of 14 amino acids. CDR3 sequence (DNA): TGTGCCAGTTTAGCGGGGGGGAGCACAGATACGCAGTATTTT. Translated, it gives CASLAGGSTDTQYF.

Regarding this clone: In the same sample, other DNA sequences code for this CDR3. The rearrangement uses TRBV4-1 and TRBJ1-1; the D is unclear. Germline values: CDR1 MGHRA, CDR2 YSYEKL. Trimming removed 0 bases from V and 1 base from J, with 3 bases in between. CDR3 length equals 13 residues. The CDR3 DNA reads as TGCGCCAGCAGCCAAGATCGGAACACTGAAGCTTTCTTT. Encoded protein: CASSQDRNTEAFF.

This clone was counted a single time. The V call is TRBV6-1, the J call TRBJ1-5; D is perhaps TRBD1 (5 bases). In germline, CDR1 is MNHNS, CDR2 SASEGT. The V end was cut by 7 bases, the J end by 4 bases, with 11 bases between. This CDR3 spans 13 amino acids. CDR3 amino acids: CASILGGNQPQHF. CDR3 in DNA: TGTGCCAGCATCCTGGGGGGGAATCAGCCCCAGCATTTT.

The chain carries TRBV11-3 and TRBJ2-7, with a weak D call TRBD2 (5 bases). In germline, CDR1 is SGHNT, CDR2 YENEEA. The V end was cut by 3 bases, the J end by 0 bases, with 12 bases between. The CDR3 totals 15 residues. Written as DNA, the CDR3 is TGTGCCAGCAGCTTCGGCGGGCTGCGCTCCTACGAGCAGTACTTC. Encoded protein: CASSFGGLRSYEQYF.

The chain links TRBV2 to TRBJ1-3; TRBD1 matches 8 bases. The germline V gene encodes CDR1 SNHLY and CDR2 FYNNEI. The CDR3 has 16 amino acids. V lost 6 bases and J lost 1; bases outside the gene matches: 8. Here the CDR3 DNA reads TGTGCCAGCAGAGCGAGGACAGGGAATTCTGGAAACACCATATATTTT. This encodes CASRARTGNSGNTIYF.

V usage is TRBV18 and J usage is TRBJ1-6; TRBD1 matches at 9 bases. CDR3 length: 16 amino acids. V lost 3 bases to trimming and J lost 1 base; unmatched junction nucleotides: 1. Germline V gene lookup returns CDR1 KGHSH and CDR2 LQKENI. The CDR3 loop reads CASSPGTGSYNSPLHF. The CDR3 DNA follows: TGTGCCAGCTCACCCGGGACAGGGTCCTATAATTCACCCCTCCACTTT.

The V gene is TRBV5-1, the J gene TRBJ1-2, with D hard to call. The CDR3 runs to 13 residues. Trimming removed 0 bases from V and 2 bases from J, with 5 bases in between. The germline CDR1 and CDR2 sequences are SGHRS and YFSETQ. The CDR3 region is CASSLVINYGYTF. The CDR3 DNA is TGCGCCAGCAGCTTGGTTATCAACTATGGCTACACCTTC.

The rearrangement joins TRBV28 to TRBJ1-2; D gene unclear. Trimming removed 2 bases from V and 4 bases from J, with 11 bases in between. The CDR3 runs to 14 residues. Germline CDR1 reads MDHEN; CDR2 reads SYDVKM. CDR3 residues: CASSLGGGGYGYTF. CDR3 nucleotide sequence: TGTGCCAGCAGTTTAGGAGGCGGAGGCTATGGCTACACCTTC.

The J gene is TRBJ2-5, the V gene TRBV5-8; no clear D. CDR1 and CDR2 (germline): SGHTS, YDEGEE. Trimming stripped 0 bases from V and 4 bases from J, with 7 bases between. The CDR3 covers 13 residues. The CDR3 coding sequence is TGTGCCAGCAGCTTGGGGGCAGGAGAGACCCAGTACTTC. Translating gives CASSLGAGETQYF.

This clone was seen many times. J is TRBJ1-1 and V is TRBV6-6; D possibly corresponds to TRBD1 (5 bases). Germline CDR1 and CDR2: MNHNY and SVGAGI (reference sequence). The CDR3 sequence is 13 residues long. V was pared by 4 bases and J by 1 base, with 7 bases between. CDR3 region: CASSSGSNTEAFF. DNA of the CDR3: TGTGCCAGCAGTTCAGGGTCGAACACTGAAGCTTTCTTT.

The CDR3 bases are TGTGCCACCAGCCCCCAAGGGGCCAACACCGGGGAGCTGTTTTTT. It encodes CATSPQGANTGELFF. This chain links TRBV15 with TRBJ2-2; the D gene is possibly TRBD1 (5 bases). There are 15 residues in the CDR3. Germline assignment: CDR1 LNHNV and CDR2 YYDKDF (reference sequence). The germline V and J ends were trimmed by 5 bases and 2 bases, with 12 bases remaining between them.

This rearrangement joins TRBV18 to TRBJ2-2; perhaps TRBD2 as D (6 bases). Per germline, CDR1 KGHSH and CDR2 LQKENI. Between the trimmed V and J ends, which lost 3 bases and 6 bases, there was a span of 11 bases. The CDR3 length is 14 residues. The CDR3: CASSPGGTAGELFF. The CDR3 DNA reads TGTGCCAGCTCACCGGGCGGGACCGCCGGGGAGCTGTTTTTT.

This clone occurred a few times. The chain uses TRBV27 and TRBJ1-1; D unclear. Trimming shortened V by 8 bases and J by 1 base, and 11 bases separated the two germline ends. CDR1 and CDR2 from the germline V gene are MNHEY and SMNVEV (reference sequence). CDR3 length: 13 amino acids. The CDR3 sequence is CASGLDKNTEAFF. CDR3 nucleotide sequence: TGTGCCAGCGGACTAGACAAGAACACTGAAGCTTTCTTT.

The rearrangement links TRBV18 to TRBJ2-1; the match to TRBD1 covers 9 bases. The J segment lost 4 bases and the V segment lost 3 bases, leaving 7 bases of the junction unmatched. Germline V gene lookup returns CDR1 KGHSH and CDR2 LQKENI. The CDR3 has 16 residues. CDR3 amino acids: CASSPLPGQGYNEQFF. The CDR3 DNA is TGTGCCAGCTCACCCTTGCCGGGACAGGGATACAATGAGCAGTTCTTC. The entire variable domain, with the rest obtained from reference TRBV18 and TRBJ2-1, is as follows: NAGVMQNPRHLVRRRGQEARLRCSPMKGHSHVYWYRQLPEEGLKFMVYLQKENIIDESGMPKERFSAEFPKEGPSILRIQQVVRGDSAAYFCASSPLPGQGYNEQFFGPGTRLTVL.

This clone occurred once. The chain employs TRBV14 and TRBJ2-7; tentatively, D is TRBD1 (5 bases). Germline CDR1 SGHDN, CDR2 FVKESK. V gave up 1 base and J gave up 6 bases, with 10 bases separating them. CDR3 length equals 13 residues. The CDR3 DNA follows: TGTGCCAGCAGCCAAGGACAGTTGGCCGAGCAGTACTTC. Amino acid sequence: CASSQGQLAEQYF.

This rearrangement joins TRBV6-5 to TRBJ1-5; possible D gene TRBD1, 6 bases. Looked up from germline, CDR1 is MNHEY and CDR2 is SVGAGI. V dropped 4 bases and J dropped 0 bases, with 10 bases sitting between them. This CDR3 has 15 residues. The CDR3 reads CASSSRGNSNQPQHF. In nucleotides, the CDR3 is TGTGCCAGCAGTTCCAGGGGTAATAGCAATCAGCCCCAGCATTTT.

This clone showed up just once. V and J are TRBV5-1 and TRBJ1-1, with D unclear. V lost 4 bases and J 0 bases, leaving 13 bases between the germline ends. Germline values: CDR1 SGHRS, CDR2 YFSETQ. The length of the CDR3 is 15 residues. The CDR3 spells CASSPTPQLNTEAFF. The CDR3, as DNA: TGCGCCAGCAGCCCAACCCCCCAGTTGAACACTGAAGCTTTCTTT.

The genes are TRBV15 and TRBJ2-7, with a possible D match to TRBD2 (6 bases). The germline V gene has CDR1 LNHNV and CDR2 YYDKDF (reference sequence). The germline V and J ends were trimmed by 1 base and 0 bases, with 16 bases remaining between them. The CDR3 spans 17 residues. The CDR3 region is CATSRAKSGLYSYEQYF. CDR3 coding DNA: TGTGCCACCAGCAGAGCTAAATCGGGACTCTACTCCTACGAGCAGTACTTC.

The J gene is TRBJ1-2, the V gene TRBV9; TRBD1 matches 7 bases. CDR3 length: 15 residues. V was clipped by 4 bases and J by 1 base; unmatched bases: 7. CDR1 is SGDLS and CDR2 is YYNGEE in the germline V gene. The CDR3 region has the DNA TGTGCCAGCAGCTATACGGGACAGATTAACTATGGCTACACCTTC. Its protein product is CASSYTGQINYGYTF.

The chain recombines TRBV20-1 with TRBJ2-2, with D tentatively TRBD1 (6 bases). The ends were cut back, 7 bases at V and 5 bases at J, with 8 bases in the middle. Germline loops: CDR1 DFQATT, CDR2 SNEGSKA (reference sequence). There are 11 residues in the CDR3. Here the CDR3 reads CSVGGTGELFF. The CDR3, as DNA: TGCAGTGTAGGGGGTACCGGGGAGCTGTTTTTT.

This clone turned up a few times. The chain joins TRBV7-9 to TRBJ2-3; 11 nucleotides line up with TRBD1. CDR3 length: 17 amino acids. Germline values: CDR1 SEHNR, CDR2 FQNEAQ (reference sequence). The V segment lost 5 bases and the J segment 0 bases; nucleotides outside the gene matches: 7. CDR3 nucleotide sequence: TGTGCCAGCAGCCACGCCGGACAGGGGGCGAGCACAGATACGCAGTATTTT. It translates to CASSHAGQGASTDTQYF. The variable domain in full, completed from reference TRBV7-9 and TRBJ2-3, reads DTGVSQNPRHKITKRGQNVTFRCDPISEHNRLYWYRQTLGQGPEFLTYFQNEAQLEKSRLLSDRFSAERPKGSFSTLEIQRTEQGDSAMYLCASSHAGQGASTDTQYFGPGTRLTVL.

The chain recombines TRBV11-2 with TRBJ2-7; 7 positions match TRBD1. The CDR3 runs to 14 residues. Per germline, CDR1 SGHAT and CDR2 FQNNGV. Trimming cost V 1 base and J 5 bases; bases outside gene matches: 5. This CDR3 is CASSLGPQGDEQYF. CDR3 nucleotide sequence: TGTGCCAGCAGCTTAGGTCCTCAGGGGGACGAGCAGTACTTC.